This entry concerns a single T cell receptor beta chain. Data came from immunoSEQ multiplex PCR; TCRdb stores just in-frame clones and leaves some out. The data contain about 100,000 clones, 75% to 95% of them singletons. This entry belongs to a study of graft-versus-host responses after intestinal transplantation. The specimen was PBMCs, collected 450 to 480 days after intestinal transplant. The TCR sequence derives from a human patient who received an intestinal transplant, so some T cells may come from the graft donor.

In DNA form, the CDR3 reads TGTGCCAGCAGTTACCGTCCCCCGGCTAGGGCCGGGGAGCTGTTTTTT. Amino acid sequence: CASSYRPPARAGELFF. The chain is built from TRBV6-5 and TRBJ2-2; D is uncertain. This CDR3 region has 16 residues. Trimming took off 2 bases at V and 6 bases at J, with 16 bases between the two ends. Germline CDR1 MNHEY, CDR2 SVGAGI.